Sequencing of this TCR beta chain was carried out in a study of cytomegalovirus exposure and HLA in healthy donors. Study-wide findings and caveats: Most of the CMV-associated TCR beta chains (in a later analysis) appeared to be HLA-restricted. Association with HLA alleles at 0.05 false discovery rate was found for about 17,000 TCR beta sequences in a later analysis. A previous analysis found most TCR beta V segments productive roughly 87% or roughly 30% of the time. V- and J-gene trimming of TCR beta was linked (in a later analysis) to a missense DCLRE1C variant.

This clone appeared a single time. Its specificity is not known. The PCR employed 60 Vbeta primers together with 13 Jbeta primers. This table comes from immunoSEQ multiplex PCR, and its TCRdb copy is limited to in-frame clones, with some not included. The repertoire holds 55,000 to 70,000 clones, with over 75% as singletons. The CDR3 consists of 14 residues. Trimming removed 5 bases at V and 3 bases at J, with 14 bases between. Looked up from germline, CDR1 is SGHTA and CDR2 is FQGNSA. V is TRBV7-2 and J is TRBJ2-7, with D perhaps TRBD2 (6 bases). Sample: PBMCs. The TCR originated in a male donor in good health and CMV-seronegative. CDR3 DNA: TGTGCCAGCAGCCCATCCCCCGGGGGCTACGAGCAGTACTTC. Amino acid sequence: CASSPSPGGYEQYF.